The T cell receptor (beta chain) under discussion was sequenced for a study of blood T cell repertoires in COVID-19. This CDR3 has 16 residues. The germline CDR1 and CDR2 sequences are SGHDN and FVKESK. Trimming took 5 bases from V and 6 from J; bases not matched to a gene: 6. The data were produced by immunoSEQ multiplex PCR, yet TCRdb's version contains in-frame clones alone and is incomplete. Of tens of thousands of clones listed, roughly 84% are singletons. This clonotype originated in an older man with acute or convalescent COVID-19. The sample consisted of peripheral blood. J is TRBJ1-6 and V is TRBV14; TRBD1 aligns across 11 bases. The CDR3 bases are TGTGCCAGCAGCTGGGGACAGGGGGGAAGTAATTCACCCCTCCACTTT. Encoded protein: CASSWGQGGSNSPLHF.